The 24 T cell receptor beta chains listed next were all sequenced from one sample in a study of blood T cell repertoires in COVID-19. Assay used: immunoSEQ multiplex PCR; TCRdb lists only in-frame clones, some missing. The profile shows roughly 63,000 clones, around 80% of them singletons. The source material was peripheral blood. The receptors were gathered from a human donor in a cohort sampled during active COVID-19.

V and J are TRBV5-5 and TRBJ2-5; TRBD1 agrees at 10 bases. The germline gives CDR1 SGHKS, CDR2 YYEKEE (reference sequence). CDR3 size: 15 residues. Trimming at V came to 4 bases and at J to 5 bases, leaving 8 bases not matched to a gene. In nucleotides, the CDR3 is TGTGCCAGCAGCCCCGGAGGGACAGGGGTTGAGACCCAGTACTTC. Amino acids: CASSPGGTGVETQYF.

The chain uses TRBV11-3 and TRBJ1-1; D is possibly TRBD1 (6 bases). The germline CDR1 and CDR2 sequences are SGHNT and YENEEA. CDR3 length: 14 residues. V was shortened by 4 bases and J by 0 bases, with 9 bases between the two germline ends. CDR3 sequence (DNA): TGTGCCAGCAGCTCCGGACAGTTGAACACTGAAGCTTTCTTT. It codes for CASSSGQLNTEAFF. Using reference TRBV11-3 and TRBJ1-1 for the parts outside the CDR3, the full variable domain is EAGVVQSPRYKIIEKKQPVAFWCNPISGHNTLYWYLQNLGQGPELLIRYENEEAVDDSQLPKDRFSAERLKGVDSTLKIQPAELGDSAVYLCASSSGQLNTEAFFGQGTRLTVV.

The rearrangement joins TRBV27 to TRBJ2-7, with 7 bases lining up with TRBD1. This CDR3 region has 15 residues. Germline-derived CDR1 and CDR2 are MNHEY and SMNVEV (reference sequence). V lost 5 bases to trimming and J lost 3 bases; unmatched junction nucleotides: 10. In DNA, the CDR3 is TGTGCCAGCAGTAAAGGGACAGCCACGAGCTACGAGCAGTACTTC. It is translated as CASSKGTATSYEQYF.

The CDR3 region is CASSFEGQGGYTF. The CDR3 region has the DNA TGTGCCAGCAGTTTTGAGGGGCAGGGGGGCTACACCTTC. V and J are TRBV12-3 or TRBV12-4 and TRBJ1-2; a weak D match, TRBD1 (6 bases). This CDR3 has 13 residues. The V end lost 3 bases, the J end lost 8 bases, and 13 bases lay between the germline ends.

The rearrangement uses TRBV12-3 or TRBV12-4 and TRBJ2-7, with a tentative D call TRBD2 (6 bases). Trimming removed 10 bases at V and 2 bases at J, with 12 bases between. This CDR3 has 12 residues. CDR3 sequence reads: CAIRAGPYEQYF. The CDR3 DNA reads TGTGCCATACGGGCGGGGCCCTACGAGCAGTACTTC.

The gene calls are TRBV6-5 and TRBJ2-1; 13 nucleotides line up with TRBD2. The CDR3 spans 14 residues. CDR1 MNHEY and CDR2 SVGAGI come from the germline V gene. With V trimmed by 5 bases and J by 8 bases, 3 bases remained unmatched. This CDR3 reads CASSRTSGRYEQFF. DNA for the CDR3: TGTGCCAGCAGTCGGACTAGCGGGAGATATGAGCAGTTCTTC.

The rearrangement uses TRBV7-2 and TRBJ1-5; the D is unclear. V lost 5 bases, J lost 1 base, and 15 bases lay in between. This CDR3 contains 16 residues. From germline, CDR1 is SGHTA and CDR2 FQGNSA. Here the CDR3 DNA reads TGTGCCAGCAGCCCCCGTGGAGGCGCGAGCAATCAGCCCCAGCATTTT. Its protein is CASSPRGGASNQPQHF.

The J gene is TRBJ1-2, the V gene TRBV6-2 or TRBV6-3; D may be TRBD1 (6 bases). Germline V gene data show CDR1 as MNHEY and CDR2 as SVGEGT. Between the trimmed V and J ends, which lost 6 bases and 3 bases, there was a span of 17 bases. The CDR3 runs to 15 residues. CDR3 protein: CASSSIRRQDYGYTF. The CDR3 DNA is TGTGCCAGCAGCTCCATCCGTCGACAGGACTATGGCTACACCTTC.

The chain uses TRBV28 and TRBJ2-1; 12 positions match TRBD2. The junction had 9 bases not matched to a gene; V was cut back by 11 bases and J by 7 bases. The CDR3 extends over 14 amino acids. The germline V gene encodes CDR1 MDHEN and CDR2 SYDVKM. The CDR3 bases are TGTGCCTCTACGGGACTAGCGGGTCGGAATGAGCAGTTCTTC. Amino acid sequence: CASTGLAGRNEQFF.

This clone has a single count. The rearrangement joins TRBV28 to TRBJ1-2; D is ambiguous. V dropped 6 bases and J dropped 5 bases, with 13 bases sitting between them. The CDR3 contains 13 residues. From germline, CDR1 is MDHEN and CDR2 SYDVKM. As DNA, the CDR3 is TGTGCCAGCAGCTTACCTACAGCTTATGGCTACACCTTC. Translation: CASSLPTAYGYTF.

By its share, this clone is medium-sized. CDR3 coding DNA: TGTGCCAGCAGCTTCCGGGCCGGAGGAAAACTGTTTTTT. Protein product: CASSFRAGGKLFF. V usage is TRBV11-3 and J usage is TRBJ1-4, with D unresolved. The length of the CDR3 is 13 residues. V was shortened by 3 bases and J by 10 bases, with 12 bases between the two germline ends. Germline V gene lookup returns CDR1 SGHNT and CDR2 YENEEA.

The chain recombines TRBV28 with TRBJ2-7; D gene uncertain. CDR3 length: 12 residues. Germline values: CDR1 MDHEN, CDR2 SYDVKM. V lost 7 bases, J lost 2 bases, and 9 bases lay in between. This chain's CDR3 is CASTRSTYEQYF. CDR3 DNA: TGTGCCAGCACCCGGAGTACCTACGAGCAGTACTTC.

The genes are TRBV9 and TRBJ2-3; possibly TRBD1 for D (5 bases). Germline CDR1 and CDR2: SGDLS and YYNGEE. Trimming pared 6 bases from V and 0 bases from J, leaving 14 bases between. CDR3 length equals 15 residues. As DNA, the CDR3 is TGTGCCAGCAACCCGACAGCGCTTAGCACAGATACGCAGTATTTT. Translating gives CASNPTALSTDTQYF.

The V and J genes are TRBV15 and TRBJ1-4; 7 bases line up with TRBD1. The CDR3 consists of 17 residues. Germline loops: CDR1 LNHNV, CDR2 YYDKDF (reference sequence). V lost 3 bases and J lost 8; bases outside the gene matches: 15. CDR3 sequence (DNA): TGTGCCACCAGCAGCTTCAGGGACAGTCGAGGCGTGGAAAAACTGTTTTTT. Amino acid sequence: CATSSFRDSRGVEKLFF.

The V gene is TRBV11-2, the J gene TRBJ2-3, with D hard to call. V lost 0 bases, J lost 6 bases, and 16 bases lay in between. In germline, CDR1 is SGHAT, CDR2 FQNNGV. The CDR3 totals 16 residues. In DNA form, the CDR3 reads TGTGCCAGCAGCTTAGATCGGTCAGCGTCTTCGGATACGCAGTATTTT. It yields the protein CASSLDRSASSDTQYF.

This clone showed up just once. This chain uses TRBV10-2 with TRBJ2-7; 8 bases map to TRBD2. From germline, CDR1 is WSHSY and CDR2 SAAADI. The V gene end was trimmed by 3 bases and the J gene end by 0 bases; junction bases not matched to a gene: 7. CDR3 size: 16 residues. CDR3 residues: CASSDILAASSYEQYF. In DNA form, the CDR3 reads TGCGCCAGCAGTGATATACTAGCGGCGAGCTCCTACGAGCAGTACTTC.

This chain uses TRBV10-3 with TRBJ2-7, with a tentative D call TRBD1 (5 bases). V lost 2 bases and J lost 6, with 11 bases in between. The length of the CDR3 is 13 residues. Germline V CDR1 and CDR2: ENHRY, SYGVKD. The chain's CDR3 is CAISEEKQGEQYF. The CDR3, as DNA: TGTGCCATCAGTGAGGAAAAGCAGGGCGAGCAGTACTTC.

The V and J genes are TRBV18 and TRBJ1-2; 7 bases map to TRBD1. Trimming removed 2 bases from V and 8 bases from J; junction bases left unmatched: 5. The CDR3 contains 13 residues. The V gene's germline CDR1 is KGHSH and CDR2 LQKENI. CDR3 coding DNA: TGTGCCAGCTCACCATATGGGACAGAGGGCTACACCTTC. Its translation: CASSPYGTEGYTF.

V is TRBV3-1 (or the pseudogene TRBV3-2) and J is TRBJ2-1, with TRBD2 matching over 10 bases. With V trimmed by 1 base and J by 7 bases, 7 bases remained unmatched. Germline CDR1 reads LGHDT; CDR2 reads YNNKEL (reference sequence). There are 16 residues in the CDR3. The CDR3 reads CASSQGSAGGQNEQFF. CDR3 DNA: TGTGCCAGCAGCCAAGGTTCAGCGGGAGGGCAAAATGAGCAGTTCTTC.

CDR3 nucleotides: TGTGCCAGCAGACGCCCAGGGGCCCGGAATGAGCAGTTCTTC. It yields the protein CASRRPGARNEQFF. The genes are TRBV11-2 and TRBJ2-1; the D gene is possibly TRBD1 (6 bases). The germline CDR1 and CDR2 sequences are SGHAT and FQNNGV. This CDR3 has 14 amino acids. Trimming stripped 6 bases from V and 7 bases from J, with 16 bases between.

CDR3 amino acids: CASSYSSGQSYNEQFF. Here the CDR3 DNA reads TGTGCCAGCAGTTACTCCAGCGGCCAATCCTACAATGAGCAGTTCTTC. The chain joins TRBV6-5 to TRBJ2-1, with a tentative D call TRBD2 (5 bases). Germline CDR1 is MNHEY and CDR2 is SVGAGI. The germline V and J ends were trimmed by 0 bases and 1 base, with 10 bases remaining between them. The CDR3 has 16 amino acids.

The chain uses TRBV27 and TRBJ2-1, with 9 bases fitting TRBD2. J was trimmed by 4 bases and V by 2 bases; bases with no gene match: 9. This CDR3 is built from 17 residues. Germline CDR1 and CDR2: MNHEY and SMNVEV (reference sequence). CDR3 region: CASSLRGLAGTYNEQFF. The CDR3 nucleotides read TGTGCCAGCAGTTTAAGGGGCCTAGCGGGGACTTACAATGAGCAGTTCTTC.

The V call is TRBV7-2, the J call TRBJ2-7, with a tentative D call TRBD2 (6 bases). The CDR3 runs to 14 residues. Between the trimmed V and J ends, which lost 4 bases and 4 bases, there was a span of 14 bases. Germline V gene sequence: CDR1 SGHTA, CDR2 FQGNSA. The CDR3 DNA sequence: TGTGCCAGCAGCTCCCACGGGGGACTTTACGAGCAGTACTTC. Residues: CASSSHGGLYEQYF.

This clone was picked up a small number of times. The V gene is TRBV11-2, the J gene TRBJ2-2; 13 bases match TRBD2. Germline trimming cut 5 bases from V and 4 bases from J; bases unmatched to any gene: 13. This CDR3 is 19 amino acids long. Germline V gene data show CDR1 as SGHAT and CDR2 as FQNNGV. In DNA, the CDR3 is TGTGCCAGCAGCGCCGCCGGGACTAGCGGGGCCCGTATCACCGGGGAGCTGTTTTTT. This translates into CASSAAGTSGARITGELFF.